The 12 T cell receptor beta chains listed next were all sequenced from one sample in a study of CD8 T cells in Susac syndrome. Random hexamers were used to reverse transcribe an amount of about 0.45 to 1 ug RNA. TCRdb reprocessed the immunoSEQ multiplex PCR reads via MiXCR and lists one record per CDR3 protein. The sample comprises more than 130,000 distinct CDR3 sequences, approximately 95% of which are singletons, and approximately 0.25% rests with the top ten. Sequencing was carried out using CD8+ T cells from PBMCs. These receptors all stem from a human donor in good health.

The chain has TRBV24-1 and TRBJ2-2; D might be TRBD2 (6 bases). V was trimmed by 0 bases and J by 2 bases, leaving 9 bases between them. The CDR3 has 16 residues. From germline, CDR1 is KGHDR and CDR2 SFDVKD. The DNA for the CDR3 is TGTGCCACCAGTGATTTGGCTAGCGAAAACACCGGGGAGCTGTTTTTT. Amino acids: CATSDLASENTGELFF.

The V and J genes are TRBV19 and TRBJ2-7; 9 positions agree with TRBD2. V lost 8 bases to trimming and J lost 3 bases; unmatched junction nucleotides: 8. Germline lookup yields CDR1 LNHDA and CDR2 SQIVND (reference sequence). CDR3 length: 14 residues. The CDR3 region has the DNA TGTGCCAGTTCGTCCACGCGGGAGGGCTACGAGCAGTACTTC. Translation gives CASSSTREGYEQYF.

The chain couples TRBV13 to TRBJ2-5; tentatively, D is TRBD1 or TRBD2 (7 bases each). Trimming stripped 7 bases from V and 5 bases from J, with 14 bases between. The CDR3 is made up of 13 amino acids. Germline loops: CDR1 PRHDT, CDR2 FYEKMQ (reference sequence). CDR3 amino acids: CASTQGGGETQYF. The CDR3 DNA reads as TGTGCCAGCACCCAGGGGGGGGGCGAGACCCAGTACTTC.

The chain couples TRBV12-3 or TRBV12-4 to TRBJ2-5; D uncertain. The CDR3 length is 11 residues. The V end was cut by 7 bases, the J end by 2 bases, with 5 bases between. Here the CDR3 DNA reads TGTGCCAGCAAGTATCAAGAGACCCAGTACTTC. Its protein is CASKYQETQYF.

The chain has TRBV3-1 and TRBJ2-3, with TRBD2 matching over 9 bases. The V gene end was trimmed by 1 base and the J gene end by 2 bases; junction bases not matched to a gene: 4. The germline CDR1 and CDR2 sequences are LGHDT and YNNKEL (reference sequence). This CDR3 is built from 16 residues. CDR3 DNA: TGTGCCAGCAGCCAAGCCGGACTAGCGTACACAGATACGCAGTATTTT. Its translation: CASSQAGLAYTDTQYF.

The V and J genes are TRBV20-1 and TRBJ2-5; TRBD2 aligns across 10 bases. Trimming at V came to 1 base and at J to 5 bases, leaving 19 bases not matched to a gene. Germline CDR1 reads DFQATT; CDR2 reads SNEGSKA (reference sequence). The CDR3 has 19 residues. Here the CDR3 reads CSARGPQPPPSGSWETQYF. The DNA of the CDR3 is TGCAGTGCTAGAGGTCCACAGCCACCTCCTAGCGGGAGTTGGGAGACCCAGTACTTC.

The J gene is TRBJ1-1, the V gene TRBV6-5; D uncertain. The germline gives CDR1 MNHEY, CDR2 SVGAGI. The CDR3 is 14 residues long. With 7 bases removed from V and 1 base from J, the gap between germline ends came to 13 bases. CDR3 sequence (DNA): TGTGCCAGCACCGTCTCGGGTCCGAACACTGAAGCTTTCTTT. Translating gives CASTVSGPNTEAFF.

The chain links TRBV15 to TRBJ2-3, with a tentative D call TRBD2 (6 bases). V lost 5 bases, J lost 6 bases, and 15 bases lay in between. The CDR3 contains 14 residues. Germline V CDR1 and CDR2: LNHNV, YYDKDF (reference sequence). CDR3 sequence (DNA): TGTGCCACCAGCTCCGTTGGGGGGTTGGATACGCAGTATTTT. Amino acids: CATSSVGGLDTQYF.

V usage is TRBV27 and J usage is TRBJ2-1; D unresolved. Trimming removed 0 bases from V and 9 bases from J, with 9 bases in between. CDR3 size: 13 residues. In germline, CDR1 is MNHEY, CDR2 SMNVEV (reference sequence). CDR3 in DNA: TGTGCCAGCAGTTTATCTTATTACGCTGAGCAGTTCTTC. Translating it yields CASSLSYYAEQFF.

The chain recombines TRBV3-1 with TRBJ2-1; D might be TRBD2 (5 bases). V was pared by 1 base and J by 7 bases, with 11 bases between. This CDR3 spans 14 amino acids. Looked up from germline, CDR1 is LGHDT and CDR2 is YNNKEL (reference sequence). CDR3 coding DNA: TGTGCCAGCAGCCAAGGCGTTAGCGAAAATGAGCAGTTCTTC. This translates into CASSQGVSENEQFF.

The rearrangement links TRBV4-3 to TRBJ2-5; 10 positions match TRBD1. Germline values: CDR1 LGHNA, CDR2 YSLEER. Losses at the gene ends were 4 bases for V and 4 bases for J; bases not matched to a gene: 6. CDR3 length equals 15 residues. The CDR3 loop reads CASSRGTGVGETQYF. Written as DNA, the CDR3 is TGCGCCAGCAGCCGGGGGACAGGGGTTGGAGAGACCCAGTACTTC.

The CDR3 DNA sequence: TGTGCCAGCAGTCAGGGGGCAGCGGGCAATCAGCCCCAGCATTTT. As protein: CASSQGAAGNQPQHF. The chain joins TRBV27 to TRBJ1-5; 8 positions match TRBD1. After removal of 5 bases from V and 2 bases from J, the junction contained 5 bases not matched to a gene. This CDR3 has 15 residues. CDR1 and CDR2 (germline): MNHEY, SMNVEV (reference sequence).